This T cell receptor beta chain was identified in a study of T cells after yellow fever vaccination. MiXCR was run by TCRdb on the 5' RACE reads, yielding one entry per CDR3 protein. This sample yields about 320,000 distinct CDR3 sequences, of which over 3.5% are seen a single time; roughly a fifth belongs to the top ten. Study findings and constraints: Re-detected after boosting: most primary clones, 96% of CD4 and roughly 88% of CD8.

Germline V gene lookup returns CDR1 MDHEN and CDR2 SYDVKM. The CDR3 has 14 residues. Trimming took 3 bases from V and 10 from J, leaving 18 bases between them. Comment on this clonotype: What it binds is unknown.

This chain joins TRBV28 and TRBJ1-2; D not resolved. The sequencing used PBMCs, collected 15 days after the yellow fever booster vaccination. This receptor was obtained from a man in his late teens or twenties who received the YFV17D yellow fever vaccine. The CDR3 region has the DNA TGTGCCAGCAGTTTCGTGCCAGTAGGCGGATTCTACACCTTC. Translation: CASSFVPVGGFYTF.